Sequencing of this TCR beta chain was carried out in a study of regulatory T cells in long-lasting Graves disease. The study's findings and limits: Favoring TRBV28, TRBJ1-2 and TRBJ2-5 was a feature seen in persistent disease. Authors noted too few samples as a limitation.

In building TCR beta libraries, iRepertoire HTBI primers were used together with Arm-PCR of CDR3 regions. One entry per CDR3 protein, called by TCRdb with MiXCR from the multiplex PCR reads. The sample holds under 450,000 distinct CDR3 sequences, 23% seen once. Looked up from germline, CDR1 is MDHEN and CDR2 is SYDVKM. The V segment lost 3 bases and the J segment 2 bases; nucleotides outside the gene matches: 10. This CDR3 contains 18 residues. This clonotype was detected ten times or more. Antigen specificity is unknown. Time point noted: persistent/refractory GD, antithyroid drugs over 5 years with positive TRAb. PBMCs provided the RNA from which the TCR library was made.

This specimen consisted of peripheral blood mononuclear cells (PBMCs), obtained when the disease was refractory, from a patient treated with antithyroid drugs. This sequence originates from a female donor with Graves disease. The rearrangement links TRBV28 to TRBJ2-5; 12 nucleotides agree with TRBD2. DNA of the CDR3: TGTGCCAGCAGTTTCCTCAGACTAGCGGGAGTTGGACAAGAGACCCAGTACTTC. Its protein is CASSFLRLAGVGQETQYF.